These 10 T cell receptor beta chains originate from one sample sequenced in a study of control samples from healthy donors and cancer patients. Only in-frame clones appear in the TCRdb table, and some are missing; sequencing was by immunoSEQ multiplex PCR. Counted here are 20,000 to 30,000 clones, 85% occurring once; the ten biggest clones make up roughly 6.3%. Sequencing was carried out using PBMCs. The receptors originated from a woman aged 55-75 years with head and neck cancer.

The chain couples TRBV19 to TRBJ2-7; D perhaps matches TRBD1 (5 bases). Germline V lookup: CDR1 LNHDA, CDR2 SQIVND (reference sequence). The CDR3 runs to 16 residues. Trimming removed 5 bases from V and 0 bases from J, with 17 bases in between. CDR3 sequence reads: CASSPHGRQGSYEQYF. CDR3 in DNA: TGTGCCAGTAGTCCCCATGGGCGGCAGGGCTCCTACGAGCAGTACTTC.

This clone was observed a single time. CDR3 amino acids: CASSQGTHESSYNEQFF. CDR3 nucleotide sequence: TGCGCCAGCAGCCAAGGGACTCATGAGAGCTCCTACAATGAGCAGTTCTTC. The chain is built from TRBV4-1 and TRBJ2-1, with D possibly being TRBD2 (5 bases). This CDR3 has 17 residues. V gave up 1 base and J gave up 0 bases, with 13 bases separating them. Germline-derived CDR1 and CDR2 are MGHRA and YSYEKL.

CDR3 sequence reads: CASSQGGGEPQLFF. CDR3 coding DNA: TGTGCCAGCAGCCAAGGGGGCGGAGAGCCGCAACTGTTTTTT. This chain connects TRBV4-2 to TRBJ1-4; the D gene is possibly TRBD1 (5 bases). Between the trimmed V and J ends, which lost 1 base and 12 bases, there was a span of 15 bases. Germline assignment: CDR1 LGHNA and CDR2 YNFKEQ. This CDR3 region has 14 residues.

For this clone: One junction end disagrees with the germline gene, perhaps due to a read error. The gene calls are TRBV19 and TRBJ1-4, with 9 nucleotides matching TRBD1. The germline CDR1 and CDR2 sequences are LNHDA and SQIVND (reference sequence). The CDR3 is 15 amino acids. The CDR3 DNA is TGTGCTAGTAGAAAACCGGGACAGGGAAATGAAAAACTGTTTTTT. Translated: CASRKPGQGNEKLFF.

J is TRBJ2-5 and V is TRBV6-6; 14 bases agree with TRBD2. V shed 4 bases and J 9 bases; nucleotides not matched to a gene: 10. CDR3 size: 16 residues. CDR1 is MNHNY, CDR2 SVGAGI, per germline (reference sequence). CDR3 DNA: TGTGCCAGCAGTTCGCCGGGACTAGCGGGAGCGGGGGCCCAGTACTTC. Translated: CASSSPGLAGAGAQYF.

The rearrangement joins TRBV9 to TRBJ1-2, with D possibly TRBD1 on 5 matching bases. The V end was cut by 1 base, the J end by 3 bases, with 10 bases between. The CDR3 consists of 14 residues. The germline V gene encodes CDR1 SGDLS and CDR2 YYNGEE. This CDR3 reads CASSVSWGDYGYTF. The CDR3 DNA follows: TGTGCCAGCAGCGTATCTTGGGGGGACTATGGCTACACCTTC. The whole variable domain, remainder taken from reference TRBV9 and TRBJ1-2, is DSGVTQTPKHLITATGQRVTLRCSPRSGDLSVYWYQQSLDQGLQFLIQYYNGEERAKGNILERFSAQQFPDLHSELNLSSLELGDSALYFCASSVSWGDYGYTFGSGTRLTVV.

The V gene is TRBV7-2, the J gene TRBJ2-7; D may be TRBD2 (5 bases). CDR3 length equals 15 residues. Germline values: CDR1 SGHTA, CDR2 FQGNSA. Trimming pared 4 bases from V and 4 bases from J, leaving 17 bases between. The CDR3: CASSSLPGVVYEQYF. DNA for the CDR3: TGTGCCAGCAGCTCTCTCCCCGGGGTGGTTTACGAGCAGTACTTC.

The chain recombines TRBV4-1 with TRBJ2-2; D may be TRBD1 (5 bases). V gave up 1 base and J gave up 5 bases, with 14 bases separating them. The germline V gene has CDR1 MGHRA and CDR2 YSYEKL. CDR3 length: 16 residues. The DNA for the CDR3 is TGCGCCAGCAGCCAAGGCCCAGGGTTAGGGACCGGGGAGCTGTTTTTT. Translating gives CASSQGPGLGTGELFF.

This clone has more than one count but fewer than ten. V is TRBV5-1 and J is TRBJ2-3; 9 bases fit TRBD1. The CDR3 contains 15 residues. Unmatched junction bases numbered 7, after V lost 2 bases and J lost 6 bases. CDR1 and CDR2 (germline): SGHRS, YFSETQ. CDR3: CASSFTGGLRDTQYF. Here the CDR3 DNA reads TGCGCCAGCAGCTTTACAGGGGGCTTACGGGATACGCAGTATTTT.

The J gene is TRBJ1-4, the V gene TRBV5-6, with D maybe TRBD1 (5 bases). Per the germline V gene, CDR1 is SGHDT and CDR2 is YYEEEE. Trimming left V 3 bases short and J 8 bases short, with 17 bases between. The CDR3 covers 15 residues. CDR3 sequence (DNA): TGTGCCAGCAGCTCATCACAGGAGCTGGGGGAAAAACTGTTTTTT. This translates into CASSSSQELGEKLFF. Full variable domain (missing parts from reference TRBV5-6 and TRBJ1-4): DAGVTQSPTHLIKTRGQQVTLRCSPKSGHDTVSWYQQALGQGPQFIFQYYEEEERQRGNFPDRFSGHQFPNYSSELNVNALLLGDSALYLCASSSSQELGEKLFFGSGTQLSVL.